A selection of T cell receptor beta chains follows, all from one sample in a study of vaccination and CD4 T cells after COVID-19. Antigens of these TCRs are unknown. TCRdb recomputed calls from the PCR reads with MiXCR, one row per CDR3 protein. Of 9,500 or so distinct CDR3 sequences listed, roughly 70% are singletons. Sequenced input: CD4+ T cells from blood, cultured in vitro. These receptors were taken from a human donor who had recovered from COVID-19. CDR3s include the opening cysteine and the closing phenylalanine or tryptophan. Fields, in order: D gene, J gene, clone size, V gene, CDR3 DNA, CDR3 protein. A D gene is named only where the DNA matches it firmly. Clone sizes are given selectively: once, few, many, or a class where the clone is expanded.

>NA|TRBJ2-5|NA|TRBV6-6
TGTGCCAGCAGCCCAAAGGTGGGAAGGGAGACCCAGTACTTC
CASSPKVGRETQYF
>NA|TRBJ2-2|NA|TRBV7-2
TGTGCCAGCAGCTCCATGGGTGGCACCGGGGAGCTGTTTTTT
CASSSMGGTGELFF
>TRBD1|TRBJ2-2|once|TRBV6-5
TGTGCCAGCAGTTACGAACAGGGGGCTTCAGGCGGGGAGCTGTTTTTT
CASSYEQGASGGELFF
>NA|TRBJ2-4|NA|TRBV20-1
TGCAGTGCTAGAGCGAGGCAGGGCGTAGGCATTCAGTACTTC
CSARARQGVGIQYF
>NA|TRBJ2-4|NA|TRBV19
TGTGCCTCCAAGGCCCCTGGCGACAAAGACATTCAGTACTTC
CASKAPGDKDIQYF
>NA|TRBJ1-1|NA|TRBV19
TGTGCCAGTAGTAGGGGGGGCACTGAAGCTTTCTTT
CASSRGGTEAFF
>NA|TRBJ2-3|NA|TRBV6-5
TGTGCCAGCAGTTGGCGTAGAACAGATACGCAGTATTTT
CASSWRRTDTQYF
>NA|TRBJ2-5|NA|TRBV27
TGTGCCAGCAGCCCGTCCGGACGGGTCCCTCAAGAGACCCAGTACTTC
CASSPSGRVPQETQYF
>TRBD1|TRBJ1-3|NA|TRBV6-1
TGTGCCAGCAGTCCTTCCGGGACAGCTGGAAACACCATATATTTT
CASSPSGTAGNTIYF
>TRBD2|TRBJ2-2|NA|TRBV19
TGTGCCAGTAGTATTGTCAGCGGGGGGGCTGCCGGGGAGCTGTTTTTT
CASSIVSGGAAGELFF
>NA|TRBJ1-1|NA|TRBV30
TGTGCCCGGCGGGGGCCCGGGCAGAACGAAGCTTTCTTT
CARRGPGQNEAFF
>NA|TRBJ2-5|NA|TRBV6-2/TRBV6-3
TGTGCCAGCAGTTCCCAGGGGCGACAAGAGACCCAGTACTTC
CASSSQGRQETQYF
>NA|TRBJ1-3|NA|TRBV7-2
TGTGCCAGCAGCTACGCCGGGACACGAAACACCATATATTTT
CASSYAGTRNTIYF
>TRBD1|TRBJ2-3|NA|TRBV11-3
TGTGCCAGCAGCCGTTCCGGGACAGGGGGCAAGCCGCAGTATTTT
CASSRSGTGGKPQYF
>TRBD1|TRBJ1-2|NA|TRBV30
TGTGCCTGGAGTGTAAACCCGGGACAGGGGGTCGGCTACACCTTC
CAWSVNPGQGVGYTF
>TRBD1|TRBJ1-1|NA|TRBV20-1
TGCAGTGCCATACAGGGGGCTAGGACTGAAGCTTTCTTT
CSAIQGARTEAFF
>TRBD2|TRBJ2-7|NA|TRBV6-1
TGTGCCAGCAGGGCCGGGACTAGCGGGGCCCGCTCCTACGAGCAGTACTTC
CASRAGTSGARSYEQYF
>TRBD1|TRBJ1-1|NA|TRBV5-1
TGCGCCAGCAGCTCGAACAGGGGACCGAACACTGAAGCTTTCTTT
CASSSNRGPNTEAFF
>TRBD2|TRBJ2-3|few|TRBV20-1
TGCAGTGTTCTACTAGCGGGGGGCACAGATACGCAGTATTTT
CSVLLAGGTDTQYF
>NA|TRBJ1-1|NA|TRBV6-1
TGTGCCAGCAGTGAATTGGCAGAGTCTGAAGCTTTCTTT
CASSELAESEAFF
>NA|TRBJ1-1|NA|TRBV30
TGTGCCTGGAGCCGGACTGGGGGGAGCACTGAAGCTTTCTTT
CAWSRTGGSTEAFF
>NA|TRBJ2-6|NA|TRBV27
TGTGCCAGCAGCCCGTTTACTTTAAACTCTGGGGCCAACGTCCTGACTTTC
CASSPFTLNSGANVLTF
>NA|TRBJ2-7|NA|TRBV20-1
TGCAGTGCCCGGGGCTTGATACAGGGAATAAACTCCTACGAGCAGTACTTC
CSARGLIQGINSYEQYF
>NA|TRBJ2-3|NA|TRBV2
TGTGCCAGCAGTGCCAGTTCTAGCAAGGGAGATACGCAGTATTTT
CASSASSSKGDTQYF
>NA|TRBJ1-1|NA|TRBV6-5
TGTGCCAGCAGTTACGGAATACAGGGAAGGGCTGAAGCTTTCTTT
CASSYGIQGRAEAFF
>TRBD1|TRBJ1-6|once|TRBV6-1
TGTGCCAGCAGTCCGTCGGGACAGGGGGCCACCAGCTCCTATAATTCACCCCTCCACTTT
CASSPSGQGATSSYNSPLHF
>TRBD2|TRBJ2-7|NA|TRBV11-2
TGTGCCAGCAGCCGACTAGCCGATGGTGACTACGAGCAGTACTTC
CASSRLADGDYEQYF
>NA|TRBJ2-3|NA|TRBV20-1
TGCAGTGCTAGAGATCGCCATCAGGGGTCGAATACGCAGTATTTT
CSARDRHQGSNTQYF
>NA|TRBJ1-3|NA|TRBV7-9
TGTGCCAGCAGCGGGCCGGGAGTGATCTCTGGAAACACCATATATTTT
CASSGPGVISGNTIYF
>TRBD1|TRBJ1-5|NA|TRBV27
TGTGCCAGCAGTTTGCAGGGGGTCAATCAGCCCCAGCATTTT
CASSLQGVNQPQHF
>NA|TRBJ2-7|NA|TRBV6-2/TRBV6-3
TGTGCCAGCAGTAACACCTACGAGCAGTACTTC
CASSNTYEQYF
>NA|TRBJ2-7|NA|TRBV10-1
TGCGCCAGCAGTGACCAGGGAAAGGTGCAGTACTTC
CASSDQGKVQYF
>NA|TRBJ2-3|NA|TRBV11-2
TGTGCCAGCAGCTTAGACCTCGTAGTCCCAGATACGCAGTATTTT
CASSLDLVVPDTQYF
>NA|TRBJ2-5|NA|TRBV10-3
TGTGCCATCGCGGGGCGGGACCAAGAGACCCAGTACTTC
CAIAGRDQETQYF
>TRBD1|TRBJ1-2|NA|TRBV5-6
TGTGCCAGCAGCCCCCCACAGGGGGGAGACTATGGCTACACCTTC
CASSPPQGGDYGYTF
>NA|TRBJ2-7|NA|TRBV20-1
TGCAGTGCTTACTACCGGACAGACGACCACGAGCAGTACTTC
CSAYYRTDDHEQYF
>NA|TRBJ2-5|NA|TRBV7-2
TGTGCCAGCAGCTTAGTGGACAGCCAAGAGACCCAGTACTTC
CASSLVDSQETQYF
>NA|TRBJ2-7|NA|TRBV20-1
TGCAGTGCTAACGGCGACGGAAGCTCCTACGAGCAGTACTTC
CSANGDGSSYEQYF
>NA|TRBJ1-2|few|TRBV20-1
TGCAGTGCCAAACTGACAGGCGCTAACTATGGCTACACCTTC
CSAKLTGANYGYTF
>NA|TRBJ2-5|few|TRBV7-2
TGTGCCAGCAGCATCGGGGAGACCCAGTACTTC
CASSIGETQYF
>NA|TRBJ1-2|NA|TRBV10-3
TGTGCCATCAGTGACGTTAAGGACTATGGCTACACCTTC
CAISDVKDYGYTF
>NA|TRBJ1-6|NA|TRBV6-1
TGTGCCAGCAGTGAAGCCACCCAAACCCCCCTCCACTTT
CASSEATQTPLHF
>NA|TRBJ2-7|few|TRBV5-4
TGTGCCAGCAGCTTGGGGCCAACAGTTACCTACGAGCAGTACTTC
CASSLGPTVTYEQYF
>NA|TRBJ2-7|NA|TRBV7-2
TGTGCCAGCAGCCCACGGACGGGTTCCCACTACGAGCAGTACTTC
CASSPRTGSHYEQYF
>NA|TRBJ1-6|NA|TRBV28
TGTGCCAGCAGACGCTCGGGGGGCTGGTCACCCCTCCACTTT
CASRRSGGWSPLHF
>NA|TRBJ1-1|NA|TRBV15
TGTGCCACCAGCAGAGCTCAGGGGCACACTGAAGCTTTCTTT
CATSRAQGHTEAFF
>NA|TRBJ1-1|NA|TRBV24-1
TGTGCCACCAGTGAGACAGGAGGGACTGAAGCTTTCTTT
CATSETGGTEAFF
>TRBD2|TRBJ2-5|NA|TRBV20-1
TGCAGTGCTAGAGCCCCTCGGCGGGGGGGGGAGACCCAGTACTTC
CSARAPRRGGETQYF
>TRBD1|TRBJ1-1|NA|TRBV20-1
TGCAGTGCTGACCGGACAGGGGAGGGGAACACTGAAGCTTTCTTT
CSADRTGEGNTEAFF
>NA|TRBJ1-2|NA|TRBV11-2
TGTGCCAGCAGCTTAGATTCGGGGGACTCTAACTATGGCTACACCTTC
CASSLDSGDSNYGYTF
>NA|TRBJ1-5|NA|TRBV12-5
TGTGCTAGTGGGACCGGGGAGGGACGTGAGCCCCAGCATTTT
CASGTGEGREPQHF